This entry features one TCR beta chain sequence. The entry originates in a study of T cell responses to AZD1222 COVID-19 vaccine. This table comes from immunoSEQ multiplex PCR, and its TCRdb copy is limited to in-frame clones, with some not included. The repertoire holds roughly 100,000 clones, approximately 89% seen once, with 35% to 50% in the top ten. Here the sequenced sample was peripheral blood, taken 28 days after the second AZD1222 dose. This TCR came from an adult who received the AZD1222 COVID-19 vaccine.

The CDR3 DNA sequence: TGTGCCAGCAGTCCTCTAGCGTTTCTTTCGGAGCAGTACTTC. This encodes CASSPLAFLSEQYF. This chain connects TRBV27 to TRBJ2-7, with D perhaps TRBD2 (6 bases). Trimming removed 5 bases at V and 7 bases at J, with 18 bases between. The germline CDR1 and CDR2 sequences are MNHEY and SMNVEV (reference sequence). The CDR3 consists of 14 residues.